The 25 T cell receptor beta chains below all came from one sample that was sequenced in a study of naive and memory T cell subsets. The beta constant-region primer was an equimolar mix of two oligonucleotides covering TRBC1 and TRBC2. TCRdb ran MiXCR on the UMI-ligation and nested PCR reads and lists one entry per CDR3 protein. This table holds 84,000 or so distinct CDR3 sequences, roughly 7.3% found once. The sequenced material came from central memory CD4+ T cells from blood. The source is a human donor in good health.

This clonotype was seen repeatedly, ten times or more. The V call is TRBV7-2, the J call TRBJ2-1; 8 nucleotides align to TRBD2. The CDR3 spans 16 residues. Germline V gene lookup returns CDR1 SGHTA and CDR2 FQGNSA. V gave up 5 bases and J gave up 0 bases; unmatched junction bases: 6. DNA of the CDR3: TGTGCCAGCAGCCTTCGGGGGGGCGGCTCCTACAATGAGCAGTTCTTC. It translates to CASSLRGGGSYNEQFF.

In its sample, this clonotype was seen a few times. V gene TRBV10-3 combines with J gene TRBJ2-7; 9 bases align to TRBD1. Per germline, CDR1 ENHRY and CDR2 SYGVKD. The CDR3 loop spans 19 amino acids. J lost 0 bases, V lost 6 bases, and 18 bases had no gene match. The CDR3 DNA is TGTGCCATCAGGTCTCCGGGACAGGGAAATCTTACCCGCTCCTACGAGCAGTACTTC. Translating gives CAIRSPGQGNLTRSYEQYF.

This clonotype was observed many times. CDR3 sequence: CASSFTVAQPQHF. In nucleotides, the CDR3 is TGTGCCAGCAGCTTCACTGTGGCTCAGCCCCAGCATTTT. The chain combines TRBV7-2 with TRBJ1-5, with D unclear. The CDR3 covers 13 residues. Trimming left V 3 bases short and J 6 bases short, with 9 bases between. Germline V gene data show CDR1 as SGHTA and CDR2 as FQGNSA.

This clonotype was seen ten or more times. The V call is TRBV19, the J call TRBJ2-2; D is unresolved. Trimming stripped 5 bases from V and 5 bases from J, with 12 bases between. Germline V gives CDR1 LNHDA, CDR2 SQIVND (reference sequence). The CDR3 sequence is 14 residues long. CDR3 DNA: TGTGCCAGTAGTTCCCACTCTAGGACCGGGGAGCTGTTTTTT. Translating it yields CASSSHSRTGELFF. Looking up the rest from reference TRBV19 and TRBJ2-2 gives the full variable domain: DGGITQSPKYLFRKEGQNVTLSCEQNLNHDAMYWYRQDPGQGLRLIYYSQIVNDFQKGDIAEGYSVSREKKESFPLTVTSAQKNPTAFYLCASSSHSRTGELFFGEGSRLTVL.

The rearrangement uses TRBV30 and TRBJ2-7; no reliable D call. Germline CDR1 and CDR2: GTSNPN and SVGIG (reference sequence). This CDR3 comprises 13 residues. V gave up 4 bases and J gave up 7 bases, with 17 bases separating them. The CDR3 loop reads CAWKDDGPREQYF. CDR3 bases: TGTGCCTGGAAGGACGATGGGCCTAGGGAGCAGTACTTC.

J is TRBJ2-2 and V is TRBV7-2, with D perhaps TRBD2 (6 bases). The CDR3 is 15 amino acids. Germline V gene lookup returns CDR1 SGHTA and CDR2 FQGNSA. V was trimmed by 5 bases and J by 4 bases, leaving 14 bases between them. CDR3 bases: TGTGCCAGCAGCCTGGAGGGCGCGGGCACCGGGGAGCTGTTTTTT. Encoded protein: CASSLEGAGTGELFF.

This clonotype has only a few counts. The V and J genes are TRBV20-1 and TRBJ2-3, with 7 bases aligning to TRBD1. The CDR3 contains 14 residues. The germline CDR1 and CDR2 sequences are DFQATT and SNEGSKA (reference sequence). V gave up 5 bases and J gave up 3 bases; unmatched junction bases: 8. The CDR3 here is CSAEGALGTDTQYF. For the CDR3, the DNA is TGCAGTGCTGAGGGGGCGCTCGGAACAGATACGCAGTATTTT.

This clonotype was observed a handful of times. The rearrangement uses TRBV10-3 and TRBJ1-2; TRBD1 matches at 7 bases. The CDR3 spans 12 residues. Looked up from germline, CDR1 is ENHRY and CDR2 is SYGVKD. V dropped 8 bases and J dropped 6; count of bases not matched to a gene: 6. CDR3 in DNA: TGTGCCATCCAAGGACAGGTGGATGGCTACACCTTC. Translating it yields CAIQGQVDGYTF.

This clonotype has just a few counts. The J gene is TRBJ2-5, the V gene TRBV9; 8 positions agree with TRBD1. CDR1 and CDR2 from the germline V gene are SGDLS and YYNGEE. The CDR3 sequence is 16 residues long. J gave up 4 bases and V 1 base, and 9 bases lay outside the gene matches. Here the CDR3 DNA reads TGTGCCAGCAGCGTAAATACAGGGGGATCGGGAGAGACCCAGTACTTC. Protein: CASSVNTGGSGETQYF.

The chain joins TRBV28 to TRBJ2-4, with 14 bases matching TRBD2. Germline-derived CDR1 and CDR2 are MDHEN and SYDVKM. V lost 5 bases to trimming and J lost 6 bases; unmatched junction nucleotides: 12. The CDR3 totals 18 residues. The CDR3 loop reads CASSERIRLAGGRNIQYF. The CDR3 region has the DNA TGTGCCAGCAGTGAAAGAATTCGACTAGCGGGGGGGAGAAACATTCAGTACTTC.

This clonotype was recorded at least ten times. The rearrangement joins TRBV25-1 to TRBJ1-1; D unresolved. The germline V gene has CDR1 MGHDK and CDR2 SYGVNS. The CDR3 contains 12 residues. With 9 bases removed from V and 4 bases from J, the gap between germline ends came to 12 bases. As DNA, the CDR3 is TGTGCCAGTTACGGAAGTCCCACTGAAGCTTTCTTT. This codes for CASYGSPTEAFF. Full variable domain (rest looked up from reference TRBV25-1 and TRBJ1-1): EADIYQTPRYLVIGTGKKITLECSQTMGHDKMYWYQQDPGMELHLIHYSYGVNSTEKGDLSSESTVSRIRTEHFPLTLESARPSHTSQYLCASYGSPTEAFFGQGTRLTVV.

The chain has TRBV4-2 and TRBJ2-3, with D perhaps TRBD1 (5 bases). Germline V gene lookup returns CDR1 LGHNA and CDR2 YNFKEQ. Trimming stripped 0 bases from V and 3 bases from J, with 7 bases between. CDR3 length: 14 residues. CDR3 nucleotides: TGTGCCAGCAGCCAAGATAAGGGGACAGATACGCAGTATTTT. This translates into CASSQDKGTDTQYF.

This clonotype was found many times. The V and J genes are TRBV6-2 or TRBV6-3 and TRBJ1-3; D is possibly TRBD1 (5 bases). The germline gives CDR1 MNHEY, CDR2 SVGEGT. CDR3 size: 15 residues. Trimming took off 6 bases at V and 1 base at J, with 13 bases between the two ends. CDR3 nucleotide sequence: TGTGCCAGCAGGCTACTCCAGGGATCTGGAAACACCATATATTTT. Protein sequence: CASRLLQGSGNTIYF.

This chain joins TRBV30 and TRBJ2-1; 7 nucleotides agree with TRBD2. The CDR3 has 15 amino acids. Germline trimming cut 2 bases from V and 7 bases from J; bases unmatched to any gene: 11. Germline assignment: CDR1 GTSNPN and CDR2 SVGIG (reference sequence). Written as DNA, the CDR3 is TGTGCCTGGAGTCCGGGACTATTCTTAGGGAATGAGCAGTTCTTC. Residues: CAWSPGLFLGNEQFF.

This clonotype was detected many times. V usage is TRBV12-3 or TRBV12-4 and J usage is TRBJ2-7, with D perhaps matching TRBD1 (5 bases). Trimming cost V 5 bases and J 6 bases, with 17 bases left between them. The CDR3 has 14 amino acids. In DNA, the CDR3 is TGTGCCAGCAGTAGGGCAGGGTCGTCTTTCGAGCAGTACTTC. It yields the protein CASSRAGSSFEQYF.

The table lists this clonotype with a few counts. The chain is built from TRBV6-6 and TRBJ2-3; the D is unclear. This CDR3 spans 14 amino acids. V lost 4 bases and J lost 2, with 10 bases in between. Germline V gives CDR1 MNHNY, CDR2 SVGAGI (reference sequence). The CDR3 is CASSSIRNTDTQYF. CDR3 DNA: TGTGCCAGCAGTTCCATCCGTAACACAGATACGCAGTATTTT.

This rearrangement joins TRBV30 to TRBJ2-5, with D possibly being TRBD2 (5 bases). This CDR3 region has 13 residues. Germline assignment: CDR1 GTSNPN and CDR2 SVGIG (reference sequence). CDR3 sequence (DNA): TGTGCGTCAGGCGGGCGGAGTAGGGAGACCCAGTACTTC. Its protein is CASGGRSRETQYF.

This clonotype was detected only a few times. The CDR3 sequence: CASSLGDRDYEQYF. The CDR3 bases are TGTGCCAGCAGTTTAGGGGACAGGGACTACGAGCAGTACTTC. This chain links TRBV28 with TRBJ2-7; 9 bases match TRBD1. V lost 2 bases to trimming and J lost 3 bases; unmatched junction nucleotides: 2. From germline, CDR1 is MDHEN and CDR2 SYDVKM. The CDR3 runs to 14 residues. Supplemented by reference TRBV28 and TRBJ2-7, the full variable domain reads DVKVTQSSRYLVKRTGEKVFLECVQDMDHENMFWYRQDPGLGLRLIYFSYDVKMKEKGDIPEGYSVSREKKERFSLILESASTNQTSMYLCASSLGDRDYEQYFGPGTRLTVT.

There are a few counts of this clonotype. CDR3: CASSYGTGGLNTEAFF. The CDR3 bases are TGTGCCAGCAGTTACGGGACAGGGGGCCTGAACACTGAAGCTTTCTTT. This chain joins TRBV6-2 or TRBV6-3 and TRBJ1-1; 12 bases map to TRBD1. After removal of 2 bases from V and 0 bases from J, the junction contained 1 base not matched to a gene. CDR3 length equals 16 residues. The germline V gene has CDR1 MNHEY and CDR2 SVGEGT.

This clonotype has a handful of counts. This chain links TRBV7-3 with TRBJ2-3, with 9 bases identical to TRBD1. CDR1 is SGHTA, CDR2 FQGTGA, per germline. The CDR3 covers 16 residues. Trimming at V came to 5 bases and at J to 4 bases, leaving 10 bases not matched to a gene. The CDR3 coding sequence is TGTGCCAGCAGCCGCCTTGGACAGGGGTCCGCAGATACGCAGTATTTT. Amino acids: CASSRLGQGSADTQYF.

This chain links TRBV30 with TRBJ1-5; TRBD1 agrees at 7 bases. This CDR3 is built from 14 residues. CDR1 GTSNPN and CDR2 SVGIG come from the germline V gene (reference sequence). Losses at the gene ends were 4 bases for V and 3 bases for J; bases not matched to a gene: 6. CDR3 nucleotide sequence: TGTGCCTGGAACGGGACAGAGTACAATCAGCCCCAGCATTTT. Translation gives CAWNGTEYNQPQHF. The entire variable domain, with the rest obtained from reference TRBV30 and TRBJ1-5, is as follows: SQTIHQWPATLVQPVGSPLSLECTVEGTSNPNLYWYRQAAGRGLQLLFYSVGIGQISSEVPQNLSASRPQDRQFILSSKKLLLSDSGFYLCAWNGTEYNQPQHFGDGTRLSIL.

This clonotype was seen a handful of times. This chain connects TRBV6-2 or TRBV6-3 to TRBJ1-5; 10 bases are shared with TRBD1. The CDR3 runs to 19 residues. V was clipped by 9 bases and J by 1 base; unmatched bases: 18. CDR1 and CDR2 from the germline V gene are MNHEY and SVGEGT. CDR3 DNA sequence: TGTGCCAGTGGGTTCACGCCGGGACAGGGGCACGCGAGCAATCAGCCCCAGCATTTT. Amino acid sequence: CASGFTPGQGHASNQPQHF.

The sample holds many counts of this clonotype. The chain couples TRBV19 to TRBJ1-2; D is possibly TRBD1 (5 bases). The V end was cut by 3 bases, the J end by 4 bases, with 12 bases between. Per germline, CDR1 LNHDA and CDR2 SQIVND (reference sequence). The CDR3 is 14 residues long. The CDR3 sequence: CASSMYETAYGYTF. For the CDR3, the DNA is TGTGCCAGTAGTATGTACGAGACAGCCTATGGCTACACCTTC.

The chain employs TRBV28 and TRBJ2-7, with 12 bases matching TRBD2. This CDR3 region has 15 residues. After removal of 5 bases from V and 5 bases from J, the junction contained 7 bases not matched to a gene. The germline gives CDR1 MDHEN, CDR2 SYDVKM. The CDR3 DNA reads TGTGCCAGCAGTCGCCTAGCGGGGGGGAAAGACGAGCAGTACTTC. This sequence encodes CASSRLAGGKDEQYF. Using reference TRBV28 and TRBJ2-7 for the parts outside the CDR3, the full variable domain is DVKVTQSSRYLVKRTGEKVFLECVQDMDHENMFWYRQDPGLGLRLIYFSYDVKMKEKGDIPEGYSVSREKKERFSLILESASTNQTSMYLCASSRLAGGKDEQYFGPGTRLTVT.

This chain joins TRBV7-9 and TRBJ2-7, with D unresolved. This CDR3 comprises 15 residues. The V gene's germline CDR1 is SEHNR and CDR2 FQNEAQ (reference sequence). V lost 5 bases and J 5 bases, leaving 19 bases between the germline ends. The CDR3, as DNA: TGTGCCAGCAGCCACTCCGGGTTAGCCTTTAACGAGCAGTACTTC. Its translation: CASSHSGLAFNEQYF.